Detailed here is one T cell receptor beta chain. Its matching antigen is unknown. The data belong to a study of OX40 agonist ivuxolimab in advanced cancers. About the study: Dose-escalation subjects each had hepatocellular carcinoma, melanoma, renal cell or head and neck cancer. Prior therapy, whether anti-PD-1, anti-PD-L1 or anti-CTLA-4, was allowed, and 30% to 40% had some. A mean age of approximately 64 years, range roughly 23 to 85, was recorded, and 82.7% were male.

Data came from immunoSEQ multiplex PCR; TCRdb stores just in-frame clones and leaves some out. The data show 25,000 to 35,000 clones, 82% seen once. V was cut by 6 bases and J by 0 bases, with 10 bases left in between. Germline CDR1 reads MNHNS; CDR2 reads SASEGT. This CDR3 contains 14 residues. Study results and limitations: CD4+ and CD8+ blood T cells expanded clonally by week 6 at 0.1 to 3.0 mg/kg.

The clonotype comes from an adult with an advanced solid tumor such as melanoma, head and neck, liver or kidney cancer. The sequences come from CD4+ or CD8+ T cells sorted from blood, collected in a trial of the OX40 agonist ivuxolimab. This chain connects TRBV6-1 to TRBJ2-3; perhaps TRBD2 as D (6 bases). CDR3 sequence: CASSAGLSTDTQYF. In nucleotides, the CDR3 is TGTGCCAGCAGCGCGGGACTGAGCACAGATACGCAGTATTTT.